This TCR beta chain derives from a study of naive and memory T cell subsets. Notes on the study in general: Possibly reflecting memory cells re-expressing CD45RA, a few larger clonotypes occurred in naive repertoires, especially CD8. There was no ground truth to check naive and memory subset results. Over 95% of naive TCR sequences appeared only once after error correction, unlike memory subsets.

CMV status came from CD4+ T cell IFNgamma after overnight CMV lysate stimulation of fresh PBMCs. CD8 T cells were positively selected from what remained after CD4 positive selection. An equimolar mix of two oligonucleotides served as the beta constant-region primer for TRBC1 and TRBC2. Ligated cDNA was amplified by four rounds of PCR with nested alpha and beta constant-region primers and SP2. MiXCR, run by TCRdb on the UMI-ligation and nested PCR reads, gives a single entry per CDR3 protein. Here the sample spans fewer than 150,000 distinct CDR3 sequences, roughly a fifth being singletons. Germline CDR1 MNHEY, CDR2 SVGAGI. Trimming stripped 7 bases from V and 5 bases from J, with 8 bases between. The CDR3 is made up of 11 amino acids. This clonotype has a handful of counts. Its antigen is unidentified.

This clonotype was sampled from a human donor in good health. Sequenced: naive CD8+ T cells from blood. The V and J genes are TRBV6-5 and TRBJ1-1; D not certain. This chain's CDR3 is CASKQWTEAFF. The CDR3 DNA sequence: TGTGCCAGCAAACAGTGGACTGAAGCTTTCTTT.